The 20 T cell receptor beta chains below were found in one sample sequenced in a study of resident and recirculating memory T cells in vitiligo. Produced via immunoSEQ multiplex PCR; TCRdb's table is partial and in-frame only. The profile shows roughly 80,000 clones, roughly nine tenths of them singletons. The source material was blood. Source of these receptors: a male donor with vitiligo.

The chain links TRBV2 to TRBJ2-7; D is unclear. There are 14 residues in the CDR3. Germline V CDR1 and CDR2: SNHLY, FYNNEI. Between the trimmed V and J ends, which lost 4 bases and 7 bases, there was a span of 17 bases. The CDR3 DNA reads TGTGCCAGCAGTGCAACTCATGTCGGTAGTGAGCAGTACTTC. Encoded protein: CASSATHVGSEQYF.

The chain has TRBV11-2 and TRBJ2-5; 8 bases align to TRBD2. Per the germline V gene, CDR1 is SGHAT and CDR2 is FQNNGV. Trimming took 4 bases from V and 4 from J; bases not matched to a gene: 2. The CDR3 is made up of 13 amino acids. DNA of the CDR3: TGTGCCAGCAGCTCGACTAGCGCAGAGACCCAGTACTTC. This gives the protein CASSSTSAETQYF.

The rearrangement links TRBV5-5 to TRBJ2-1, with 12 bases aligning to TRBD2. The CDR3 loop spans 13 amino acids. In germline, CDR1 is SGHKS, CDR2 YYEKEE (reference sequence). V lost 10 bases and J lost 7; bases outside the gene matches: 6. The CDR3 DNA reads as TGTGCCTGCCGACTAGCGGGAGTGAATGAGCAGTTCTTC. It specifies CACRLAGVNEQFF.

V gene TRBV5-4 combines with J gene TRBJ2-3, with TRBD2 matching 7 bases. This CDR3 contains 13 residues. Germline V gives CDR1 SGHNT, CDR2 YYREEE (reference sequence). Here the CDR3 reads CATARELTDTQYF. The CDR3 DNA follows: TGTGCGACCGCGCGGGAGCTCACAGATACGCAGTATTTT.

This clone was detected only a few times. The chain combines TRBV30 with TRBJ2-7; 7 bases fit TRBD1. The CDR3 contains 13 residues. CDR1 is GTSNPN and CDR2 is SVGIG in the germline V gene (reference sequence). V lost 2 bases to trimming and J lost 5 bases; unmatched junction nucleotides: 6. In DNA form, the CDR3 reads TGTGCCTGGAGTTCCGGGACAGTCGACGAGCAGTACTTC. This sequence encodes CAWSSGTVDEQYF.

The CDR3 sequence: CASSLREKETQYF. The CDR3, as DNA: TGTGCCAGCAGCTTACGGGAAAAAGAGACCCAGTACTTC. The chain recombines TRBV7-3 with TRBJ2-5; D is possibly TRBD2 (5 bases). Looked up from germline, CDR1 is SGHTA and CDR2 is FQGTGA. Trimming left V 2 bases short and J 3 bases short, with 7 bases between. The CDR3 spans 13 residues.

The rearrangement joins TRBV5-4 to TRBJ2-7; TRBD2 is a possible D gene (7 bases). CDR1 is SGHNT and CDR2 is YYREEE in the germline V gene (reference sequence). The length of the CDR3 is 15 residues. Trimming removed 4 bases from V and 3 bases from J, with 17 bases in between. The DNA of the CDR3 is TGTGCCAGCAGCACGGGGGGCGGATTCCACTACGAGCAGTACTTC. This gives the protein CASSTGGGFHYEQYF.

This chain connects TRBV5-5 to TRBJ2-7; TRBD1 might be the D (6 bases). The CDR3 consists of 16 residues. Germline lookup yields CDR1 SGHKS and CDR2 YYEKEE (reference sequence). Trimming left V 2 bases short and J 2 bases short, with 17 bases between. CDR3 sequence (DNA): TGTGCCAGCAGCTTCTTAGGTGAGGGGGATCCCTACGAGCAGTACTTC. Protein sequence: CASSFLGEGDPYEQYF.

The chain combines TRBV27 with TRBJ1-6; the match to TRBD1 covers 11 bases. The germline V gene encodes CDR1 MNHEY and CDR2 SMNVEV (reference sequence). The junction had 5 bases not matched to a gene; V was cut back by 6 bases and J by 7 bases. The CDR3 totals 15 residues. As DNA, the CDR3 is TGTGCCAGCAGGGCTCGGACAGGGGGCAATTCACCCCTCCACTTT. Its protein product is CASRARTGGNSPLHF.

The gene calls are TRBV7-3 and TRBJ2-5; 8 bases are shared with TRBD2. Per the germline V gene, CDR1 is SGHTA and CDR2 is FQGTGA. Trimming cost V 4 bases and J 0 bases; bases outside gene matches: 7. The CDR3 sequence is 16 residues long. Here the CDR3 DNA reads TGTGCCAGCAGCTGCGAGCGGGAGAGGAACCAAGAGACCCAGTACTTC. It is translated as CASSCERERNQETQYF.

The rearrangement links TRBV4-2 to TRBJ1-2; TRBD1 matches at 7 bases. The CDR3 consists of 15 residues. Looked up from germline, CDR1 is LGHNA and CDR2 is YNFKEQ. J was trimmed by 8 bases and V by 1 base; bases with no gene match: 10. The CDR3 nucleotides read TGTGCCAGCAGCCAAGGGACAGGAGCCCCTCAGGGCTACACCTTC. This translates into CASSQGTGAPQGYTF.

The V call is TRBV2, the J call TRBJ2-7; weak D call: TRBD2 (6 bases). The CDR3 has 14 amino acids. CDR1 SNHLY and CDR2 FYNNEI come from the germline V gene. The V and J ends lost 6 bases and 0 bases respectively, with 12 bases between them. CDR3 loop: CASSWDGSSYEQYF. The CDR3 region has the DNA TGTGCCAGCAGCTGGGACGGGAGCTCCTACGAGCAGTACTTC.

The V gene is TRBV27, the J gene TRBJ1-4; unclear D gene. This CDR3 is 15 amino acids long. Trimming stripped 6 bases from V and 4 bases from J, with 15 bases between. CDR1 MNHEY and CDR2 SMNVEV come from the germline V gene (reference sequence). The CDR3 loop is CASRRSPGNNEKLFF. DNA for the CDR3: TGTGCCAGCAGACGAAGTCCCGGTAATAATGAAAAACTGTTTTTT.

The chain combines TRBV28 with TRBJ1-1; TRBD1 matches 7 bases. This CDR3 is built from 17 residues. The J segment lost 0 bases and the V segment lost 6 bases, leaving 13 bases of the junction unmatched. From germline, CDR1 is MDHEN and CDR2 SYDVKM. The CDR3 sequence: CASSPPKRTGMNTEAFF. In DNA, the CDR3 is TGTGCCAGCAGCCCGCCTAAAAGGACAGGAATGAACACTGAAGCTTTCTTT.

The rearrangement uses TRBV7-2 and TRBJ1-5; TRBD1 aligns across 7 bases. CDR3 length equals 16 residues. Germline assignment: CDR1 SGHTA and CDR2 FQGNSA. The trim removed 5 bases at V and 8 bases at J, leaving 15 bases unmatched. The CDR3 DNA sequence: TGTGCCAGCAGCGCTAACACAGGGGCCGGGGCGGAGCCCCAGCATTTT. Residues: CASSANTGAGAEPQHF.

The rearrangement joins TRBV9 to TRBJ2-7; 12 positions agree with TRBD2. This CDR3 has 16 residues. Losses at the gene ends were 3 bases for V and 5 bases for J; bases not matched to a gene: 9. The germline gives CDR1 SGDLS, CDR2 YYNGEE. The CDR3 nucleotides are TGTGCCAGCAGCGCATCACCTAGCGGGAGGGCCCACGAGCAGTACTTC. This sequence encodes CASSASPSGRAHEQYF.

V is TRBV7-3 and J is TRBJ2-7; D gene unclear. The CDR3 covers 14 residues. V lost 5 bases and J 0 bases, leaving 11 bases between the germline ends. The germline V gene has CDR1 SGHTA and CDR2 FQGTGA. The CDR3 loop reads CASSPNRDSYEQYF. CDR3 DNA: TGTGCCAGCAGCCCCAATAGAGACTCCTACGAGCAGTACTTC.

The chain has TRBV19 and TRBJ1-5; D may be TRBD1 (6 bases). This CDR3 is 16 amino acids long. V gave up 4 bases and J gave up 3 bases, with 16 bases separating them. Germline loops: CDR1 LNHDA, CDR2 SQIVND (reference sequence). CDR3 sequence (DNA): TGTGCCAGTAGTACCGGCAGACAGGTGAACAATCAGCCCCAGCATTTT. This gives the protein CASSTGRQVNNQPQHF.

J is TRBJ1-2 and V is TRBV7-2; 8 bases fit TRBD1. Losses at the gene ends were 5 bases for V and 8 bases for J; bases not matched to a gene: 13. This CDR3 comprises 15 residues. In germline, CDR1 is SGHTA, CDR2 FQGNSA. The CDR3 DNA follows: TGTGCCAGCAGCATGGGGCAGGGGGCGCTTAACGGCTACACCTTC. Translation: CASSMGQGALNGYTF.

Concerning this clone itself: Given the absence of the conserved phenylalanine or tryptophan at the CDR3 end, a read error is likely. It is unclear where the CDR3 begins or ends on the DNA, so no DNA is shown, and the CDR3 is as TCRdb lists it. The chain has TRBV11-3 and TRBJ1-2; the tabulated D call, TRBD1, remains unverified against the DNA. The CDR3 spans 13 residues, counting both ends. In germline, CDR1 is SGHNT, CDR2 YENEEA. The chain's CDR3 is CASSLGRTHPIFE.